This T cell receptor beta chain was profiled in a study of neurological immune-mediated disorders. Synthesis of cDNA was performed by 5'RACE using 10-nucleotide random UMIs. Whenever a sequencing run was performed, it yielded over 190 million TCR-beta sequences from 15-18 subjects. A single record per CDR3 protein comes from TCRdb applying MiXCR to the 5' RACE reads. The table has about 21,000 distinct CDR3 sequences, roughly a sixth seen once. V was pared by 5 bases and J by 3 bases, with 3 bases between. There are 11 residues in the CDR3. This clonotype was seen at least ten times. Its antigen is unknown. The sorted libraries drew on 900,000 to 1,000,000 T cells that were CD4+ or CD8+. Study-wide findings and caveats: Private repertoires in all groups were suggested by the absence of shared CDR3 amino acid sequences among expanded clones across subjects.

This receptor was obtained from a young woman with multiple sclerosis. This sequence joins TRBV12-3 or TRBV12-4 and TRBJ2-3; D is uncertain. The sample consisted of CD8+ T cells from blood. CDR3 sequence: CASSVTDTQYF. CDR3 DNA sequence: TGTGCCAGCAGTGTGACAGATACGCAGTATTTT.